Below, 26 T cell receptor beta chains from the same sample are listed, as sequenced in a study of neurological immune-mediated disorders. Time point given: longitudinal time-point 2. TCRdb re-called the 5' RACE reads with MiXCR, one entry per CDR3 protein. The profile shows 40,000 to 60,000 distinct CDR3 sequences, around 12% of them singletons. The sample taken for sequencing was PBMCs. These receptors all come from a male donor with HTLV-1-associated myelopathy (HAM/TSP).

The chain combines TRBV29-1 with TRBJ2-7; 8 bases line up with TRBD1. V lost 5 bases and J lost 6; bases outside the gene matches: 9. The CDR3 runs to 13 residues. Germline loops: CDR1 SQVTM, CDR2 ANQGSEA. CDR3 coding DNA: TGCAGCGTTCAGACAGGGGCCCAGACCGAGCAGTACTTC. Protein product: CSVQTGAQTEQYF.

This clonotype has at least ten counts. The chain recombines TRBV7-9 with TRBJ2-3; perhaps TRBD1 as D (5 bases). With 4 bases removed from V and 3 bases from J, the gap between germline ends came to 20 bases. The CDR3 totals 17 residues. Germline lookup yields CDR1 SEHNR and CDR2 FQNEAQ (reference sequence). CDR3 sequence reads: CASSSPLTEQGTDTQYF. In DNA, the CDR3 is TGTGCCAGCAGCTCCCCCCTGACAGAGCAGGGTACAGATACGCAGTATTTT.

This clonotype was found many times. The chain is built from TRBV7-9 and TRBJ2-7; 9 nucleotides match TRBD1. Germline V gene data show CDR1 as SEHNR and CDR2 as FQNEAQ (reference sequence). V dropped 5 bases and J dropped 4; count of bases not matched to a gene: 3. The CDR3 is 13 residues long. DNA of the CDR3: TGTGCCAGCAGCCGGGACAGGGCTTACGAGCAGTACTTC. This sequence encodes CASSRDRAYEQYF.

There are many counts of this clonotype. Written as DNA, the CDR3 is TGTGCCAGCAGCGTAGGGCGGGACAGGGGGGATTATGGCTACACCTTC. Translated, it gives CASSVGRDRGDYGYTF. The chain links TRBV9 to TRBJ1-2; 11 nucleotides line up with TRBD1. This CDR3 is 16 amino acids long. V trimming: 0 bases; J trimming: 5 bases; junction bases outside the gene matches: 6. Germline V gives CDR1 SGDLS, CDR2 YYNGEE.

This clonotype occurred many times. The rearrangement uses TRBV5-6 and TRBJ2-7, with 7 bases matching TRBD1. The junction had 11 bases not matched to a gene; V was cut back by 4 bases and J by 4 bases. CDR1 and CDR2 (germline): SGHDT, YYEEEE. The CDR3 sequence is 15 residues long. The CDR3 nucleotides are TGTGCCAGCAGCAGTAGGACAGGAATTATATACGAGCAGTACTTC. It encodes CASSSRTGIIYEQYF. Full variable domain (outside the CDR3, taken from reference TRBV5-6 and TRBJ2-7): DAGVTQSPTHLIKTRGQQVTLRCSPKSGHDTVSWYQQALGQGPQFIFQYYEEEERQRGNFPDRFSGHQFPNYSSELNVNALLLGDSALYLCASSSRTGIIYEQYFGPGTRLTVT.

This clonotype was observed many times. The chain uses TRBV12-3 or TRBV12-4 and TRBJ1-1; TRBD1 is a possible D gene (6 bases). Trimming stripped 1 base from V and 3 bases from J, with 12 bases between. The CDR3 length is 15 residues. CDR3 DNA: TGTGCCAGCAGTTTAGGCGGACAGTTGGACACTGAAGCTTTCTTT. Translation gives CASSLGGQLDTEAFF.

Ten or more counts support this clonotype. Mismatch with germline at one junction end may stem from a read error. The V call is TRBV5-1, the J call TRBJ2-7; 8 bases agree with TRBD2. This CDR3 spans 14 amino acids. Germline lookup yields CDR1 SGHRS and CDR2 YFSETQ. As DNA, the CDR3 is TGCGCCAGCAGCTCCGGTTCAAGCGGGGGACATGAAAACTTC. Encoded protein: CASSSGSSGGHENF.

This clonotype was observed many times. The V gene is TRBV20-1, the J gene TRBJ1-5, with 7 bases matching TRBD1. The CDR3 runs to 12 residues. Germline V CDR1 and CDR2: DFQATT, SNEGSKA (reference sequence). Trimming cost V 6 bases and J 7 bases; bases outside gene matches: 6. The CDR3 sequence is CSARQGNQPQHF. CDR3 sequence (DNA): TGCAGTGCCCGACAGGGAAACCAGCCCCAGCATTTT.

The table lists this clonotype with many counts. V gene TRBV4-1 combines with J gene TRBJ2-2; 8 nucleotides line up with TRBD2. The ends lost 0 bases at V and 5 bases at J; junction bases unmatched: 14. The CDR3 loop spans 19 amino acids. Germline V gene lookup returns CDR1 MGHRA and CDR2 YSYEKL. The CDR3 here is CASSQDPGLASSRTGELFF. The DNA of the CDR3 is TGCGCCAGCAGCCAAGACCCCGGACTAGCTTCTTCGAGAACCGGGGAGCTGTTTTTT.

This clonotype was observed many times. The chain combines TRBV7-2 with TRBJ2-1; D gene ambiguous. The CDR3 loop spans 15 amino acids. With 3 bases removed from V and 2 bases from J, the gap between germline ends came to 11 bases. Germline V CDR1 and CDR2: SGHTA, FQGNSA. CDR3 nucleotide sequence: TGTGCCAGCAGCTTGACGGGTCACCCCTACAATGAGCAGTTCTTC. Translating gives CASSLTGHPYNEQFF.

Many counts were recorded for this clonotype. The chain combines TRBV10-3 with TRBJ2-5; tentatively, D is TRBD1 or TRBD2 (6 bases each). The CDR3 spans 14 residues. Trimming stripped 4 bases from V and 4 bases from J, with 13 bases between. Germline lookup yields CDR1 ENHRY and CDR2 SYGVKD. CDR3 sequence reads: CAISGQARGETQYF. CDR3 DNA sequence: TGTGCCATCAGTGGACAGGCGCGGGGAGAGACCCAGTACTTC.

On this clonotype: One junction end disagrees with the germline gene, perhaps due to a read error. The chain combines TRBV7-2 with TRBJ1-5; D remains unclear. Germline V lookup: CDR1 SGHTA, CDR2 FQGNSA. The CDR3 is 15 amino acids. The CDR3 protein is CASSSQSTSNQHQHF. CDR3 coding DNA: TGTGCCAGCAGCTCTCAGAGCACTAGCAATCAGCACCAGCATTTC.

This clonotype showed up many times. V is TRBV11-2 and J is TRBJ1-1; the D is unclear. Looked up from germline, CDR1 is SGHAT and CDR2 is FQNNGV. The CDR3 sequence is 14 residues long. V lost 4 bases and J lost 5, with 14 bases in between. In nucleotides, the CDR3 is TGTGCCAGCAGCTCGTATCTCGGGGAGACTGAAGCTTTCTTT. Translation: CASSSYLGETEAFF.

This clonotype has a count of ten or more. V gene TRBV20-1 combines with J gene TRBJ1-5, with TRBD1 as a possible D gene (6 bases). V gave up 1 base and J gave up 0 bases, with 7 bases separating them. Looked up from germline, CDR1 is DFQATT and CDR2 is SNEGSKA (reference sequence). There are 14 residues in the CDR3. DNA for the CDR3: TGCAGTGCTAGAGGGACAGCTAGCAATCAGCCCCAGCATTTT. Protein product: CSARGTASNQPQHF.

The table lists this clonotype with many counts. This sequence joins TRBV29-1 and TRBJ2-3; 16 nucleotides match TRBD2. The ends lost 6 bases at V and 5 bases at J; junction bases unmatched: 5. Per germline, CDR1 SQVTM and CDR2 ANQGSEA. The CDR3 runs 15 residues. DNA for the CDR3: TGCAGCGTCGGGACTAGCGGGGGGGCCGGAGATACGCAGTATTTT. Translation: CSVGTSGGAGDTQYF.

The chain recombines TRBV5-1 with TRBJ1-5, with D unclear. The V end was cut by 0 bases, the J end by 5 bases, with 9 bases between. The CDR3 loop spans 14 amino acids. Germline values: CDR1 SGHRS, CDR2 YFSETQ. The CDR3 DNA reads TGCGCCAGCAGCTTGGGGGAGGAGGATCAGCCCCAGCATTTT. Translation gives CASSLGEEDQPQHF.

In its sample, this clonotype was seen many times. V and J are TRBV27 and TRBJ2-4; TRBD2 aligns across 12 bases. Germline V gene data show CDR1 as MNHEY and CDR2 as SMNVEV (reference sequence). The CDR3 spans 17 residues. V dropped 4 bases and J dropped 8; count of bases not matched to a gene: 12. This CDR3 reads CASSYVLAGGPLDIQYF. The DNA for the CDR3 is TGTGCCAGCAGTTATGTCCTAGCGGGGGGGCCTCTTGACATTCAGTACTTC.

This clonotype was seen at least ten times. This chain joins TRBV28 and TRBJ2-4; D possibly corresponds to TRBD2 (7 bases). V was clipped by 3 bases and J by 0 bases, with 15 bases between them. The CDR3 contains 17 residues. The germline CDR1 and CDR2 sequences are MDHEN and SYDVKM. In DNA form, the CDR3 reads TGTGCCAGCAGTTTGGGGGGGCAGGGAGTAGCCAAAAACATTCAGTACTTC. Translated: CASSLGGQGVAKNIQYF.

This clonotype was seen many times. The gene calls are TRBV7-2 and TRBJ2-2, with 10 bases matching TRBD2. V lost 5 bases, J lost 0 bases, and 9 bases stayed unmatched. CDR1 SGHTA and CDR2 FQGNSA come from the germline V gene. The CDR3 spans 18 residues. The CDR3: CASSLSGGDITNTGELFF. The DNA for the CDR3 is TGTGCCAGCAGCCTCAGCGGGGGGGACATCACGAACACCGGGGAGCTGTTTTTT.

This clonotype was detected many times. The gene calls are TRBV11-2 and TRBJ2-1, with D perhaps TRBD2 (6 bases). Germline V lookup: CDR1 SGHAT, CDR2 FQNNGV. This CDR3 is 16 amino acids long. Trimming removed 0 bases at V and 6 bases at J, with 15 bases between. The CDR3 loop is CASSLELGLAGNEQFF. The CDR3 bases are TGTGCCAGCAGCTTAGAGTTGGGACTGGCCGGCAATGAGCAGTTCTTC.

This clonotype has a count of ten or more. The chain combines TRBV9 with TRBJ2-1; the D is unclear. V dropped 4 bases and J dropped 6 bases, with 11 bases sitting between them. This CDR3 has 13 residues. Germline assignment: CDR1 SGDLS and CDR2 YYNGEE. Here the CDR3 DNA reads TGTGCCAGCAGCCTCCCCTCATCCAATGAGCAGTTCTTC. Its translation: CASSLPSSNEQFF.

This clonotype showed up many times. The V gene is TRBV9, the J gene TRBJ2-1, with D possibly being TRBD1 (5 bases). The ends were cut back, 7 bases at V and 4 bases at J, with 9 bases in the middle. The CDR3 is made up of 12 amino acids. Germline V gene data show CDR1 as SGDLS and CDR2 as YYNGEE. The chain's CDR3 is CASGAAYNEQFF. CDR3 sequence (DNA): TGTGCCAGCGGGGCAGCATACAATGAGCAGTTCTTC.

This clonotype is medium-sized in the sample. The rearrangement uses TRBV15 and TRBJ2-5, with a weak D call TRBD1 (5 bases). CDR3 length: 14 residues. The germline gives CDR1 LNHNV, CDR2 YYDKDF (reference sequence). The V end was cut by 6 bases, the J end by 2 bases, with 13 bases between. CDR3 nucleotides: TGTGCCACCAGTAGGGGCCTAGAGCAAGAGACCCAGTACTTC. Residues: CATSRGLEQETQYF.

This clonotype was detected ten times or more. The rearrangement uses TRBV10-3 and TRBJ2-5, with D maybe TRBD2 (6 bases). This CDR3 is 14 amino acids long. Trimming removed 0 bases at V and 6 bases at J, with 11 bases between. From germline, CDR1 is ENHRY and CDR2 SYGVKD. The chain's CDR3 is CAISESMGGQTQYF. DNA of the CDR3: TGTGCCATCAGTGAGTCGATGGGGGGACAGACCCAGTACTTC.

This clonotype occurred many times. This chain links TRBV20-1 with TRBJ2-7, with D perhaps matching TRBD1 (6 bases). V was cut by 0 bases and J by 0 bases, with 9 bases left in between. The V gene's germline CDR1 is DFQATT and CDR2 SNEGSKA (reference sequence). The CDR3 totals 14 residues. CDR3 DNA sequence: TGCAGTGCTAGAGAGGCAGGGGTCTCCTACGAGCAGTACTTC. This translates into CSAREAGVSYEQYF.

This clonotype was seen repeatedly, ten times or more. The rearrangement joins TRBV3-1 to TRBJ1-6; 8 bases agree with TRBD1. V was clipped by 3 bases and J by 7 bases; unmatched bases: 2. Germline CDR1 and CDR2: LGHDT and YNNKEL (reference sequence). There are 14 residues in the CDR3. CDR3 region: CASSQGQENSPLHF. The DNA for the CDR3 is TGTGCCAGCAGCCAGGGACAGGAGAATTCACCCCTCCACTTT.